The text below deals with one T cell receptor (beta chain). The germline V gene encodes CDR1 MNHEY and CDR2 SMNVEV (reference sequence). V was pared by 3 bases and J by 2 bases, with 14 bases between. The CDR3 spans 16 residues. Authors' methods: Estimation of nucleated cell counts relied on the amplification of reference gene primers. Libraries were prepared by immunoSEQ multiplex PCR; TCRdb keeps only in-frame clonotypes and omits some of them. V and J calls and clone size are copied from that table; D and trimming were computed from the DNA. Of tens of thousands of clones listed, around four fifths are singletons. This record comes from a study of blood T cell repertoires in COVID-19.

The V call is TRBV27, the J call TRBJ1-5; D perhaps matches TRBD1 (6 bases). The sequence came from a man older than 75 with active or convalescent COVID-19. Material: peripheral blood. The CDR3, as DNA: TGTGCCAGCAGTTTCCTCGGACCAGGGGGCAATCAGCCCCAGCATTTT. Translation gives CASSFLGPGGNQPQHF.